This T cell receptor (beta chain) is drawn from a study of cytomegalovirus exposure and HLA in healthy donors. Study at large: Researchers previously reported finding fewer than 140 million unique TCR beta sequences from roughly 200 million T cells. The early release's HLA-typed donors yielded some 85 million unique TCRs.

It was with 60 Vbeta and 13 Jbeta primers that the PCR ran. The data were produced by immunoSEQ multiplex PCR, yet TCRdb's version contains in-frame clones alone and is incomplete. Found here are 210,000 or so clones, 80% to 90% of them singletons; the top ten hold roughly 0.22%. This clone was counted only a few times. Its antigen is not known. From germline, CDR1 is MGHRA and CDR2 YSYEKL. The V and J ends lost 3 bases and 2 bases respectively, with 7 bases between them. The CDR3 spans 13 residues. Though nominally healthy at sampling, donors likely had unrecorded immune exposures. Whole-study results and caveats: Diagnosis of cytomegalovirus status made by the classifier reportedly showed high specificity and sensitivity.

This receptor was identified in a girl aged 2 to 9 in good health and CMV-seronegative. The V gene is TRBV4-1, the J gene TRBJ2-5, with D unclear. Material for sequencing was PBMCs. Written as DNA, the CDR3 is TGCGCCAGCAGCCAGGGCAGTCAAGAGACCCAGTACTTC. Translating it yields CASSQGSQETQYF.